This T cell receptor (beta chain) came from a study of cytomegalovirus exposure and HLA in healthy donors. Study information: A preliminary data release comprised 80 million to 95 million unique TCRs obtained from HLA-typed donors.

Whole-study findings and limits: Analysis performed later showed TCR beta chains linked to HLA being more clonally expanded than equally common others. HLA alleles showed associations with about 17,000 TCR beta sequences in a later analysis, at a 0.05 false discovery rate.

The study ran its PCR with 60 Vbeta and 13 Jbeta primers. Methods used by the authors: The authors later counted roughly 77 million unique TCR beta chains, some 11 million of them shared. Assay: immunoSEQ multiplex PCR; the TCRdb copy retains only in-frame clones and omits some. V, J and clone size are those of that table, while D and trimming were read from the DNA. The profile shows about 150,000 clones, 75% to 85% of them singletons. A word on this clone: The target antigen is unknown.

CDR1 is SQVTM, CDR2 ANQGSEA, per germline. With 4 bases removed from V and 2 bases from J, the gap between germline ends came to 11 bases. The CDR3 covers 13 residues. The sequencing sample was made of PBMCs. This sequence joins TRBV29-1 and TRBJ1-2, with a tentative D call TRBD1 (6 bases). This sequence originates from a woman aged 40 to 49 in good health and CMV-seropositive. The CDR3 spells CSVAGGQNYGYTF. In DNA form, the CDR3 reads TGCAGCGTTGCCGGGGGGCAAAACTATGGCTACACCTTC.